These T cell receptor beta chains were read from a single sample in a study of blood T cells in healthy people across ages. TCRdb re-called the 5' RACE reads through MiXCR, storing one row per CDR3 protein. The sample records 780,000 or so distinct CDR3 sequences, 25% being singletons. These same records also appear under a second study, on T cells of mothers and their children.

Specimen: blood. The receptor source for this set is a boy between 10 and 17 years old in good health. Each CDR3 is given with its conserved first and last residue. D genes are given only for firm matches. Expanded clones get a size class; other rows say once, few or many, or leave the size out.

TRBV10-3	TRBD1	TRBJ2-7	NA	CAIGKPGQGGEQYF	TGTGCCATCGGAAAACCGGGACAGGGCGGCGAGCAGTACTTC
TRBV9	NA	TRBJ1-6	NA	CASSVDAGVGNSPLHF	TGTGCCAGCAGCGTAGACGCGGGTGTCGGTAATTCACCCCTCCACTTT
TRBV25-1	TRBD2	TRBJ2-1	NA	CASSGPRGGRPYNEQLF	TGTGCCAGCAGTGGACCCCGGGGGGGCAGACCCTACAATGAGCAGCTCTTC
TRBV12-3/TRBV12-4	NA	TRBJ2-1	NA	CASSPGPREFF	TGTGCCAGCAGCCCTGGCCCCCGGGAGTTCTTC
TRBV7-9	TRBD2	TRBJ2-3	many	CASSLGGGSATDTQYF	TGTGCCAGCAGCTTGGGGGGAGGGTCCGCCACAGATACGCAGTATTTT
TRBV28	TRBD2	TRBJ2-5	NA	CASSKTSGKETQYF	TGTGCCAGCAGCAAGACTAGCGGGAAGGAGACCCAGTACTTC
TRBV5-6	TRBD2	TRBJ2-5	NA	CASSLLGLAGQETQYF	TGTGCCAGCAGCTTGCTGGGACTAGCGGGCCAAGAGACCCAGTACTTC
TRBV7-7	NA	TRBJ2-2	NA	CASSLEPRDGVNTGELFF	TGTGCTAGCAGCCTCGAACCGAGGGACGGGGTGAACACCGGGGAGCTGTTTTTT
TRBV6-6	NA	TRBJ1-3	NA	CASRRSNTGNTIYF	TGTGCCAGCAGACGGTCAAACACTGGAAACACCATATATTTT
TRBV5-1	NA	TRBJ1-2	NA	CASSPQAPGPQGYTF	TGCGCCAGCAGCCCACAGGCCCCCGGGCCACAGGGCTACACCTTC
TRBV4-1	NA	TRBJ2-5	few	CASSQALSGGETQYF	TGCGCCAGCAGCCAAGCCCTCTCTGGGGGAGAGACCCAGTACTTC
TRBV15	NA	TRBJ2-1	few	CATTAGAYNEQFF	TGTGCCACCACGGCAGGGGCCTACAATGAGCAGTTCTTC
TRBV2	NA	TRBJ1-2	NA	CASSEEDSFNYGYTF	TGTGCCAGCAGTGAAGAGGACAGCTTTAACTATGGCTACACCTTC
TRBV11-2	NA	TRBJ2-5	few	CASSQTLGVETQYF	TGTGCCAGCAGTCAGACCTTAGGAGTCGAGACCCAGTACTTC
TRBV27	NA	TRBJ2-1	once	CASSPLEFRWNEQFF	TGTGCCAGCAGCCCGCTAGAATTTCGATGGAATGAGCAGTTCTTC
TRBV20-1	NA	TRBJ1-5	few	CSALPGSQLGQPQHF	TGCAGTGCCTTGCCGGGGAGTCAATTGGGGCAGCCCCAGCATTTT
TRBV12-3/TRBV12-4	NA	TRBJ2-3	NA	CASSLIRTGADTQYF	TGTGCCAGCAGTTTAATTCGGACGGGGGCAGATACGCAGTATTTT